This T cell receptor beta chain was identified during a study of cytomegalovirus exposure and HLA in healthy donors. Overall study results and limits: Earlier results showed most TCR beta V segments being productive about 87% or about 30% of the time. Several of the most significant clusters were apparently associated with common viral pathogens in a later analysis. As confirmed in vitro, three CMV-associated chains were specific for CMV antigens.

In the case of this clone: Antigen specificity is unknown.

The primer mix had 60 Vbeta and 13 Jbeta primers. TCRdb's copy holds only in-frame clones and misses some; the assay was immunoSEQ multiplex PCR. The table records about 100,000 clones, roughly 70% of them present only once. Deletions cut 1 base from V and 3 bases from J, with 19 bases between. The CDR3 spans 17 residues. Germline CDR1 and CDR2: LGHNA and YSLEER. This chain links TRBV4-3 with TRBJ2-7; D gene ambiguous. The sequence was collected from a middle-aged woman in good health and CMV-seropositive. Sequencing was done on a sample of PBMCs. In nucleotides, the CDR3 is TGCGCCAGCAGCCAAGGGTTCCGTGGCAGACTGGGCTACGAGCAGTACTTC. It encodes CASSQGFRGRLGYEQYF.